What follows are 11 T cell receptor beta chains derived from one specimen sequenced in a study of shared clonotypes between healthy human individuals. Assay: immunoSEQ multiplex PCR; the TCRdb copy retains only in-frame clones and omits some. The sample contains about 2.1 million clones, around 93% of which appear only once. Naivety among CD8 cells was defined by CD45RO negativity and positive CCR7 selection, thereby excluding terminally differentiated effector memory CD45RA+ cells. The sequenced sample consisted of naive CD8+ T cells from PBMCs. All receptors come from a man aged 18 to 29 in good health. Some clones in this sample may be carry-over from other donors' samples.

The chain links TRBV7-9 to TRBJ1-2; D might be TRBD1 (5 bases). The CDR3 has 13 residues. CDR1 is SEHNR and CDR2 is FQNEAQ in the germline V gene (reference sequence). V was trimmed by 11 bases and J by 1 base, leaving 14 bases between them. DNA for the CDR3: TGTGCCGTTCAGGGTCTACTTAACTATGGCTACACCTTC. Translation gives CAVQGLLNYGYTF.

The CDR3 is CASSLDSQPDETQYF. In DNA form, the CDR3 reads TGTGCCAGCAGCTTGGACTCTCAACCGGATGAGACCCAGTACTTC. The chain links TRBV7-3 to TRBJ2-5; a weak D match, TRBD2 (5 bases). CDR3 length: 15 amino acids. Per germline, CDR1 SGHTA and CDR2 FQGTGA. V gave up 3 bases and J gave up 5 bases, with 16 bases separating them.

This clone occurred once. The V and J genes are TRBV10-3 and TRBJ2-7, with 9 nucleotides matching TRBD2. The CDR3 runs 16 residues. With V trimmed by 3 bases and J by 6 bases, 12 bases remained unmatched. CDR1 and CDR2 (germline): ENHRY, SYGVKD. Here the CDR3 reads CAISELGAGGGPEQYF. The CDR3 coding sequence is TGTGCCATCAGTGAACTCGGAGCGGGAGGAGGCCCCGAGCAGTACTTC.

A word on this clone: At the DNA level, this CDR3 is encoded by other sequences in the same sample as well. V usage is TRBV28 and J usage is TRBJ1-5, with 7 bases matching TRBD1. The CDR3 loop spans 14 amino acids. The V gene's germline CDR1 is MDHEN and CDR2 SYDVKM. The V gene end was trimmed by 5 bases and the J gene end by 4 bases; junction bases not matched to a gene: 5. The CDR3 DNA sequence: TGTGCCAGCAGTCTTGGGACAGATAATCAGCCCCAGCATTTT. Amino acids: CASSLGTDNQPQHF.

The gene calls are TRBV6-6 and TRBJ2-7; D possibly corresponds to TRBD2 (6 bases). Germline CDR1 is MNHNY and CDR2 is SVGAGI (reference sequence). V was pared by 2 bases and J by 6 bases, with 11 bases between. This CDR3 spans 13 amino acids. CDR3 residues: CASSYGTGSEQYF. CDR3 sequence (DNA): TGTGCCAGCAGTTACGGGACTGGGTCCGAGCAGTACTTC.

About this clone itself: This CDR3 is also generated by other DNA sequences in the sample. The chain couples TRBV27 to TRBJ2-7; TRBD1 aligns across 9 bases. The junction had 5 bases not matched to a gene; V was cut back by 5 bases and J by 3 bases. Germline CDR1 is MNHEY and CDR2 is SMNVEV (reference sequence). This CDR3 spans 14 amino acids. The CDR3 protein is CASSPNRGHYEQYF. The CDR3, as DNA: TGTGCCAGCAGTCCGAACAGGGGGCACTACGAGCAGTACTTC.

The V and J genes are TRBV15 and TRBJ1-1; D call uncertain. In germline, CDR1 is LNHNV, CDR2 YYDKDF (reference sequence). The V end was cut by 5 bases, the J end by 5 bases, with 9 bases between. This CDR3 has 12 amino acids. The CDR3 loop reads CATSPAGTEAFF. The DNA for the CDR3 is TGTGCCACCAGCCCCGCGGGAACTGAAGCTTTCTTT.

This chain joins TRBV9 and TRBJ2-1, with D possibly matching TRBD2 (5 bases). The CDR3 is 16 residues long. V lost 5 bases and J lost 5, with 20 bases in between. Germline lookup yields CDR1 SGDLS and CDR2 YYNGEE. CDR3 sequence reads: CASRDEAVIDNNEQFF. The CDR3 nucleotides read TGTGCCAGCAGGGATGAAGCGGTAATCGACAACAATGAGCAGTTCTTC.

Only a few counts were recorded for this clone. Here the CDR3 reads CASSRSSEQFF. CDR3 nucleotide sequence: TGTGCCAGTAGTCGGAGCTCTGAGCAGTTCTTC. The chain employs TRBV19 and TRBJ2-1; D is uncertain. V was trimmed by 5 bases and J by 9 bases, leaving 8 bases between them. This CDR3 has 11 amino acids. Germline V gene lookup returns CDR1 LNHDA and CDR2 SQIVND (reference sequence).

CDR3 bases: TGTGCCAGCAGTGAATATGGCAGGGAGGCAGACTACGAGCAGTACTTC. Protein: CASSEYGREADYEQYF. The chain combines TRBV6-1 with TRBJ2-7; weak D call: TRBD2 (6 bases). In germline, CDR1 is MNHNS, CDR2 SASEGT. V was clipped by 2 bases and J by 3 bases, with 17 bases between them. The CDR3 covers 16 residues.

This rearrangement joins TRBV19 to TRBJ1-3, with D unclear. With 4 bases removed from V and 0 bases from J, the gap between germline ends came to 16 bases. Germline-derived CDR1 and CDR2 are LNHDA and SQIVND (reference sequence). This CDR3 spans 17 amino acids. Here the CDR3 DNA reads TGTGCCAGTAGTACCCCGGACGGACGTTCCTCTGGAAACACCATATATTTT. This encodes CASSTPDGRSSGNTIYF.